These 15 T cell receptor beta chains came from one sample sequenced in a study of follicular helper T cells after annual influenza vaccination. Generated by immunoSEQ multiplex PCR, the TCRdb table keeps only in-frame clones and is missing some. The sample gives roughly 13,000 clones, approximately 78% of which show up once; 0.45% to 0.5% is in the top ten. Time point in this sample: 2014-2015 season, pre-vaccination. Sequencing was performed on CXCR5- memory CD4+ T cells sorted from blood, taken on the day of influenza vaccination. The receptors shown here come from an adult who received the influenza vaccine.

This clone was detected only once. The chain joins TRBV11-3 to TRBJ2-2, with 8 positions matching TRBD1. Germline V CDR1 and CDR2: SGHNT, YENEEA. This CDR3 contains 17 residues. V lost 5 bases and J lost 1; bases outside the gene matches: 9. The CDR3 bases are TGTGCCAGCAGCCCACTCACCGGGACAGGGAACACCGGGGAGCTGTTTTTT. Amino acids: CASSPLTGTGNTGELFF.

This sequence joins TRBV7-8 and TRBJ1-5, with unresolved D. The V gene lost 2 bases and the J gene lost 0 bases, with 11 bases spanning the gap. This CDR3 contains 16 residues. Germline lookup yields CDR1 SGHVS and CDR2 FQNEAQ. The chain's CDR3 is CASSLKAVYSNQPQHF. CDR3 nucleotide sequence: TGTGCCAGCAGCTTAAAAGCGGTCTATAGCAATCAGCCCCAGCATTTT.

DNA of the CDR3: TGTGCCAGCAGTTCTCAGGGTTCCGGGCAGCCCCAGCATTTT. Translating gives CASSSQGSGQPQHF. The chain carries TRBV6-5 and TRBJ1-5, with D perhaps matching TRBD1 (5 bases). CDR3 length equals 14 residues. V gave up 4 bases and J gave up 7 bases, with 14 bases separating them. Germline V gene data show CDR1 as MNHEY and CDR2 as SVGAGI.

The chain recombines TRBV19 with TRBJ2-2, with D perhaps being TRBD1 or TRBD2 (5 bases each). V lost 6 bases and J lost 4, with 12 bases in between. This CDR3 region has 14 residues. Germline V gene sequence: CDR1 LNHDA, CDR2 SQIVND (reference sequence). CDR3 nucleotide sequence: TGTGCCAGTAGCCCCCGGGGCGCCACCGGGGAGCTGTTTTTT. Translated, it gives CASSPRGATGELFF.

V gene TRBV9 combines with J gene TRBJ1-2; TRBD1 is a possible D gene (5 bases). There are 14 residues in the CDR3. Per germline, CDR1 SGDLS and CDR2 YYNGEE. The V gene lost 2 bases and the J gene lost 0 bases, with 8 bases spanning the gap. CDR3 sequence: CASSVGGANYGYTF. The CDR3 DNA reads as TGTGCCAGCAGCGTTGGGGGGGCTAACTATGGCTACACCTTC.

This clone was counted only a few times. The chain combines TRBV2 with TRBJ1-3, with unresolved D. V lost 6 bases and J 0 bases, leaving 15 bases between the germline ends. The CDR3 is made up of 16 amino acids. The germline gives CDR1 SNHLY, CDR2 FYNNEI. In DNA, the CDR3 is TGTGCCAGCAGCCCCGATAGGGCAATCTCTGGAAACACCATATATTTT. Its translation: CASSPDRAISGNTIYF.

In its sample, this clone was seen a few times. The V and J genes are TRBV4-1 and TRBJ2-7; D is ambiguous. The CDR3 length is 15 residues. The V gene's germline CDR1 is MGHRA and CDR2 YSYEKL. V dropped 3 bases and J dropped 2 bases, with 14 bases sitting between them. CDR3 bases: TGCGCCAGCAGCCACCCGGCGGCAGGAACCTACGAGCAGTACTTC. Protein: CASSHPAAGTYEQYF.

This clone came up a few times. V is TRBV19 and J is TRBJ1-2; D might be TRBD1 (5 bases). Per the germline V gene, CDR1 is LNHDA and CDR2 is SQIVND (reference sequence). The CDR3 totals 15 residues. The ends were cut back, 5 bases at V and 3 bases at J, with 16 bases in the middle. CDR3 region: CASSDQGPKHYGYTF. The CDR3 DNA is TGTGCCAGTAGTGATCAGGGACCAAAACACTATGGCTACACCTTC.

The genes are TRBV18 and TRBJ2-1; 7 bases fit TRBD1. The CDR3 is 14 residues long. Germline V gene data show CDR1 as KGHSH and CDR2 as LQKENI. Trimming removed 3 bases from V and 6 bases from J; junction bases left unmatched: 5. The CDR3 DNA sequence: TGTGCCAGCTCACCGAGACAGGGATCCAATGAGCAGTTCTTC. This codes for CASSPRQGSNEQFF.

CDR3 sequence (DNA): TGTGCCAGCAGCTTACGGGACAGGGAAGATACGCAGTATTTT. Translated: CASSLRDREDTQYF. The chain carries TRBV7-3 and TRBJ2-3, with 9 bases lining up with TRBD1. Trimming at V came to 2 bases and at J to 5 bases, leaving 2 bases not matched to a gene. This CDR3 has 14 residues. CDR1 and CDR2 from the germline V gene are SGHTA and FQGTGA.

This clone was seen just once. This chain uses TRBV23-1 with TRBJ2-3; D gene uncertain. TRBV23-1 has ORF status, its function being uncertain. This CDR3 has 11 residues. V shed 7 bases and J shed 2 bases, with 4 bases lying between them. In DNA form, the CDR3 reads TGCGCCAGCAATATCACAGATACGCAGTATTTT. This sequence encodes CASNITDTQYF.

The chain links TRBV5-1 to TRBJ1-2, with TRBD1 identical over 11 bases. This CDR3 comprises 15 residues. Germline V gene sequence: CDR1 SGHRS, CDR2 YFSETQ. Unmatched junction bases numbered 2, after V lost 1 base and J lost 3 bases. CDR3 protein: CASSLRTGGDYGYTF. CDR3 nucleotides: TGCGCCAGCAGCTTGAGGACAGGGGGCGACTATGGCTACACCTTC. The whole variable domain, filled in from reference TRBV5-1 and TRBJ1-2, reads KAGVTQTPRYLIKTRGQQVTLSCSPISGHRSVSWYQQTPGQGLQFLFEYFSETQRNKGNFPGRFSGRQFSNSRSEMNVSTLELGDSALYLCASSLRTGGDYGYTFGSGTRLTVV.

V is TRBV19 and J is TRBJ2-1; the D gene could be TRBD1 or TRBD2 (5 bases each). The CDR3 is made up of 15 amino acids. CDR1 is LNHDA, CDR2 SQIVND, per germline (reference sequence). The V end lost 5 bases, the J end lost 5 bases, and 16 bases lay between the germline ends. The CDR3 sequence is CASSGFAGGDNEQFF. The CDR3 region has the DNA TGTGCCAGTAGTGGGTTTGCTGGGGGAGACAATGAGCAGTTCTTC.

V usage is TRBV15 and J usage is TRBJ1-4; no reliable D call. Trimming pared 1 base from V and 4 bases from J, leaving 13 bases between. This CDR3 has 16 amino acids. CDR1 is LNHNV and CDR2 is YYDKDF in the germline V gene (reference sequence). The CDR3 is CATSRGNPGINEKLFF. The CDR3, as DNA: TGTGCCACCAGCAGAGGCAACCCCGGAATTAATGAAAAACTGTTTTTT.

The gene calls are TRBV11-2 and TRBJ1-1, with D tentatively TRBD1 (5 bases). V shed 5 bases and J shed 7 bases, with 11 bases lying between them. The CDR3 has 12 amino acids. The V gene's germline CDR1 is SGHAT and CDR2 FQNNGV. In DNA, the CDR3 is TGTGCCAGCAGCCAGATGGGGGGTGAAGCTTTCTTT. Translated: CASSQMGGEAFF.